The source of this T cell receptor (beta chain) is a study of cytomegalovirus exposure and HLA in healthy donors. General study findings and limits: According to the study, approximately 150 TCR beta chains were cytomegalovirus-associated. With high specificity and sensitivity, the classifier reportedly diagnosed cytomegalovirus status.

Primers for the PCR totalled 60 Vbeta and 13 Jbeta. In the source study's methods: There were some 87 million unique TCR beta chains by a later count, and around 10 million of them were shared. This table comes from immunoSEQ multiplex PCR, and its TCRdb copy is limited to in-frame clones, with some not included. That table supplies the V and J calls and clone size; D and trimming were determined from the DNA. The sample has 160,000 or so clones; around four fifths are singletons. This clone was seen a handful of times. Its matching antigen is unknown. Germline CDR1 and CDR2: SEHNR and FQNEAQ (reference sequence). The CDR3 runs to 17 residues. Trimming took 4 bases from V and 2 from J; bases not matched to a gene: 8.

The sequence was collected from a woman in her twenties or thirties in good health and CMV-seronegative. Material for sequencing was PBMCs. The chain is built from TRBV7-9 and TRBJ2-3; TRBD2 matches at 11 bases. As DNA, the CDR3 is TGTGCCAGCAGCTCGGCTAGCGGGGGGTGGACCACAGATACGCAGTATTTT. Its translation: CASSSASGGWTTDTQYF. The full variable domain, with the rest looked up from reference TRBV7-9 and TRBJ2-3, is DTGVSQNPRHKITKRGQNVTFRCDPISEHNRLYWYRQTLGQGPEFLTYFQNEAQLEKSRLLSDRFSAERPKGSFSTLEIQRTEQGDSAMYLCASSSASGGWTTDTQYFGPGTRLTVL.